The 17 T cell receptor beta chains below were found in one sample sequenced in a study of blood T cell repertoires in COVID-19. Clones were sequenced by immunoSEQ multiplex PCR, and TCRdb holds only the in-frame ones, with some missing. The sample lists hundreds of thousands of clones, 86% occurring once. Material: peripheral blood. Source of these receptors: a woman younger than 45 with active or convalescent COVID-19.

The CDR3 here is CASSPGLAVTDTQYF. The CDR3 DNA reads TGTGCCAGCAGTCCGGGACTAGCAGTGACAGATACGCAGTATTTT. The chain combines TRBV7-9 with TRBJ2-3; 9 nucleotides line up with TRBD2. V lost 6 bases to trimming and J lost 3 bases; unmatched junction nucleotides: 7. The germline CDR1 and CDR2 sequences are SEHNR and FQNEAQ (reference sequence). The CDR3 sequence is 15 residues long.

V is TRBV11-2 and J is TRBJ1-1; D is uncertain. Trimming removed 0 bases at V and 11 bases at J, with 7 bases between. The germline V gene encodes CDR1 SGHAT and CDR2 FQNNGV. CDR3 length equals 11 residues. The CDR3 DNA reads as TGTGCCAGCAGCTTAGATCAGGCCGCTTTCTTT. It specifies CASSLDQAAFF.

The rearrangement joins TRBV21-1 to TRBJ2-5; the table's D call of TRBD2 was not tested on the DNA. TRBV21-1 is annotated as a pseudogene. The CDR3 has 16 residues. The CDR3 loop is CASREGTGGAGETQYF. In nucleotides, the CDR3 is TGTGCCAGCAGGGAGGGGACTGGGGGGGCTGGTGAGACCCAGTACTTC.

The chain combines TRBV6-6 with TRBJ1-2; no reliable D call. V was cut by 6 bases and J by 5 bases, with 13 bases left in between. Germline CDR1 is MNHNY and CDR2 is SVGAGI (reference sequence). The CDR3 is 13 residues long. The CDR3 region has the DNA TGTGCCAGCAGGAATATTGGGCTGTATGGCTACACCTTC. It is translated as CASRNIGLYGYTF.

In the case of this clone: An end of the junction does not agree with germline; a read error may underlie this. In the same sample, other DNA sequences code for this CDR3. The V call is TRBV27, the J call TRBJ1-1; possible D gene TRBD1, 6 bases. The CDR3 extends over 14 amino acids. In germline, CDR1 is MNHEY, CDR2 SMNVEV (reference sequence). CDR3 amino acids: CASSKSGANTEAFF. Here the CDR3 DNA reads TGTGCCAGCAGTAAATCAGGGGCCAACACTGAAGCCTTCTTT.

The CDR3 reads CASSRISRGTGFQETQYF. The CDR3 DNA reads TGTGCCAGCTCCCGAATCAGTCGTGGGACAGGATTCCAAGAGACCCAGTACTTC. This sequence joins TRBV7-8 and TRBJ2-5; 8 bases match TRBD1. Germline V gene sequence: CDR1 SGHVS, CDR2 FQNEAQ. The trim removed 8 bases at V and 1 base at J, leaving 18 bases unmatched. The length of the CDR3 is 18 residues.

This rearrangement joins TRBV27 to TRBJ2-7; 8 positions agree with TRBD2. V dropped 6 bases and J dropped 3; count of bases not matched to a gene: 7. The CDR3 length is 14 residues. Germline CDR1 is MNHEY and CDR2 is SMNVEV (reference sequence). CDR3 bases: TGTGCCAGCAGAGCGAGCGGGGGTGTCTACGAGCAGTACTTC. Protein sequence: CASRASGGVYEQYF.

With regard to this clone: The sample has other DNA sequences that encode this CDR3 too. The V gene is TRBV27, the J gene TRBJ1-2; 9 bases line up with TRBD1. V trimming: 5 bases; J trimming: 2 bases; junction bases outside the gene matches: 3. CDR3 length: 14 residues. From germline, CDR1 is MNHEY and CDR2 SMNVEV (reference sequence). The CDR3 region is CASSPGQGNYGYTF. Here the CDR3 DNA reads TGTGCCAGCAGTCCCGGACAGGGGAACTATGGCTACACCTTC.

The table lists this clone with a count of one. The chain combines TRBV7-9 with TRBJ2-3, with 7 bases matching TRBD1. The CDR3 consists of 13 residues. Per the germline V gene, CDR1 is SEHNR and CDR2 is FQNEAQ (reference sequence). V shed 11 bases, J shed 0 bases, and the junction held 5 bases outside the gene matches. In DNA, the CDR3 is TGTGCCGCAGGGACAGTTAGCACAGATACGCAGTATTTT. Protein product: CAAGTVSTDTQYF.

With respect to this clone: One junction end disagrees with the germline gene, perhaps due to a read error. In the same sample, other DNA sequences code for this CDR3. The chain carries TRBV2 and TRBJ2-3; 10 bases are shared with TRBD1. CDR3 length: 15 amino acids. Germline V gene lookup returns CDR1 SNHLY and CDR2 FYNNEI. CDR3 nucleotides: TGTGCCAGCAGCGAAGGACAGGGGGGGACGGATACGCAGTATTTT. It encodes CASSEGQGGTDTQYF. The full variable domain, in which reference TRBV2 and TRBJ2-3 provide the parts outside the CDR3, is EPEVTQTPSHQVTQMGQEVILRCVPISNHLYFYWYRQILGQKVEFLVSFYNNEISEKSEIFDDQFSVERPDGSNFTLKIRSTKLEDSAMYFCASSEGQGGTDTQYFGPGTRLTVL.

J is TRBJ1-2 and V is TRBV4-1, with 9 bases lining up with TRBD1. J was trimmed by 5 bases and V by 1 base; bases with no gene match: 11. This CDR3 is 17 amino acids long. Germline V gene sequence: CDR1 MGHRA, CDR2 YSYEKL. CDR3 sequence (DNA): TGCGCCAGCAGCCAAGGAATACCGGGACAGGGTTTGTATGGCTACACCTTC. It encodes CASSQGIPGQGLYGYTF.

The chain has TRBV18 and TRBJ1-3, with a weak D call TRBD1 (6 bases). V dropped 6 bases and J dropped 6 bases, with 12 bases sitting between them. The length of the CDR3 is 13 residues. Germline V gene sequence: CDR1 KGHSH, CDR2 LQKENI. CDR3 protein: CASSSGQENTIYF. In DNA form, the CDR3 reads TGTGCCAGCTCCTCGGGACAAGAAAACACCATATATTTT.

The chain recombines TRBV4-1 with TRBJ2-5; 8 nucleotides align to TRBD2. Unmatched junction bases numbered 11, after V lost 4 bases and J lost 1 base. CDR3 length: 17 amino acids. CDR1 MGHRA and CDR2 YSYEKL come from the germline V gene. The DNA for the CDR3 is TGCGCCAGCAGCCCCGGGGCTGGTAGCGGGATCCAAGAGACCCAGTACTTC. Its translation is CASSPGAGSGIQETQYF.

The V and J genes are TRBV6-6 and TRBJ1-6, with D maybe TRBD1 (5 bases). The CDR3 runs 16 residues. The germline V and J ends were trimmed by 2 bases and 7 bases, with 15 bases remaining between them. Germline loops: CDR1 MNHNY, CDR2 SVGAGI (reference sequence). This CDR3 is CASSYVQGFRNSPLHF. CDR3 nucleotides: TGTGCCAGCAGTTACGTTCAGGGCTTCAGGAATTCACCCCTCCACTTT.

This sequence joins TRBV19 and TRBJ2-6, with no clear D. The CDR3 has 15 amino acids. CDR1 and CDR2 (germline): LNHDA, SQIVND (reference sequence). The germline V and J ends were trimmed by 0 bases and 3 bases, with 6 bases remaining between them. CDR3 bases: TGTGCCAGTAGTATAGATTCAGGTGGGGCCAACGTCCTGACTTTC. Translation gives CASSIDSGGANVLTF.

The rearrangement joins TRBV5-8 to TRBJ1-1, with 8 bases lining up with TRBD1. This CDR3 is 14 amino acids long. Losses at the gene ends were 4 bases for V and 5 bases for J; bases not matched to a gene: 7. Per the germline V gene, CDR1 is SGHTS and CDR2 is YDEGEE. DNA for the CDR3: TGTGCCAGCAGCAAGGGCGACAGGGGTACTGAAGCTTTCTTT. It specifies CASSKGDRGTEAFF.

J is TRBJ2-1 and V is TRBV6-2 or TRBV6-3, with a possible D match to TRBD1 (6 bases). V was pared by 6 bases and J by 5 bases, with 17 bases between. The CDR3 runs 15 residues. Germline V lookup: CDR1 MNHEY, CDR2 SVGEGT. CDR3 sequence (DNA): TGTGCCAGCAGCCCCAGAGGACAGCTAGACAATGAGCAGTTCTTC. Its translation is CASSPRGQLDNEQFF.